These T cell receptor beta chains were read from a single sample in a study of T cells in Graves' hyperthyroidism and ophthalmopathy. MiXCR, applied by TCRdb to the multiplex PCR reads, yields one record per CDR3 protein. The sample holds hundreds of thousands of distinct CDR3 sequences, approximately 17% seen once. Sequenced sample: blood. The receptors stem from a woman aged 55 to 70 with Graves' ophthalmopathy. Each CDR3 is given with its conserved first and last residue. Each record gives: D gene, V gene, clone size, J gene, CDR3 protein, CDR3 DNA. The D gene is left open where the match is weak. For some rows the clone size is stated as once, few or many, or as a class when expanded; others skip it.

D gene: NA
V gene: TRBV13
clone size: NA
J gene: TRBJ1-3
CDR3 protein: CASSFETRSGNTIYF
CDR3 DNA: TGTGCCAGCAGCTTCGAGACCCGCTCTGGAAACACCATATATTTT

D gene: NA
V gene: TRBV11-2
clone size: many
J gene: TRBJ1-4
CDR3 protein: CASSRIQWGNEKLFF
CDR3 DNA: TGTGCCAGCAGCCGGATCCAGTGGGGTAATGAAAAACTGTTTTTT

D gene: TRBD1
V gene: TRBV4-3
clone size: many
J gene: TRBJ2-7
CDR3 protein: CASSRGTADSYEQYF
CDR3 DNA: TGCGCCAGCAGCCGGGGGACAGCGGACTCCTACGAGCAGTACTTC

D gene: NA
V gene: TRBV6-2/TRBV6-3
clone size: many
J gene: TRBJ2-7
CDR3 protein: CASSRSRDYEQYF
CDR3 DNA: TGTGCCAGCAGTCGATCTAGGGACTACGAGCAGTACTTC

D gene: NA
V gene: TRBV4-1
clone size: few
J gene: TRBJ2-7
CDR3 protein: CASSQVRVLYLGEQYF
CDR3 DNA: TGCGCCAGCAGCCAAGTCAGGGTTTTGTATTTGGGCGAGCAGTACTTC

D gene: NA
V gene: TRBV14
clone size: NA
J gene: TRBJ2-1
CDR3 protein: CASSPQRYRERSYNEQFF
CDR3 DNA: TGTGCCAGCAGCCCACAACGGTACAGGGAAAGGTCCTACAATGAGCAGTTCTTC

D gene: NA
V gene: TRBV12-3/TRBV12-4
clone size: many
J gene: TRBJ1-6
CDR3 protein: CASSPQGPGSPLHF
CDR3 DNA: TGTGCCAGCAGCCCTCAAGGGCCCGGTTCACCCCTCCACTTT

D gene: TRBD2
V gene: TRBV19
clone size: NA
J gene: TRBJ2-7
CDR3 protein: CASSRTSATYEQYF
CDR3 DNA: TGTGCCAGTAGTAGGACTAGCGCAACCTACGAGCAGTACTTC

D gene: TRBD2
V gene: TRBV9
clone size: few
J gene: TRBJ2-3
CDR3 protein: CASSVDSGTDTQYF
CDR3 DNA: TGTGCCAGCAGCGTAGATAGCGGGACAGATACGCAGTATTTT

D gene: TRBD1
V gene: TRBV6-1
clone size: NA
J gene: TRBJ1-6
CDR3 protein: CASSSRDRGLSPLHF
CDR3 DNA: TGTGCCAGCAGTAGCCGGGACAGGGGGCTTTCACCCCTCCACTTT

D gene: TRBD2
V gene: TRBV6-1
clone size: many
J gene: TRBJ2-1
CDR3 protein: CASKPTSGQSSYNEQFF
CDR3 DNA: TGTGCCAGCAAACCAACTAGCGGCCAGAGCTCCTACAATGAGCAGTTCTTC

D gene: TRBD2
V gene: TRBV6-5
clone size: NA
J gene: TRBJ2-7
CDR3 protein: CASSYLAGEFYEQYF
CDR3 DNA: TGTGCCAGCAGTTACCTAGCGGGAGAGTTCTACGAGCAGTACTTC

D gene: NA
V gene: TRBV5-1
clone size: NA
J gene: TRBJ1-1
CDR3 protein: CASSLASGPHTEAFF
CDR3 DNA: TGCGCCAGCAGCTTGGCTTCGGGGCCGCACACTGAAGCTTTCTTT

D gene: NA
V gene: TRBV7-6
clone size: many
J gene: TRBJ2-1
CDR3 protein: CASSFGSNEQFF
CDR3 DNA: TGTGCCAGCAGCTTCGGGAGCAATGAGCAGTTCTTC

D gene: TRBD1
V gene: TRBV5-6
clone size: NA
J gene: TRBJ1-2
CDR3 protein: CASSLVVGQGDYGYTF
CDR3 DNA: TGTGCCAGCAGCTTGGTTGTGGGACAGGGTGACTATGGCTACACCTTC

D gene: NA
V gene: TRBV10-3
clone size: NA
J gene: TRBJ1-2
CDR3 protein: CAISESIGDGYTF
CDR3 DNA: TGTGCCATCAGTGAGTCCATTGGGGATGGCTACACCTTC

D gene: TRBD1
V gene: TRBV12-3/TRBV12-4
clone size: NA
J gene: TRBJ2-7
CDR3 protein: CASSFSGTGDEQYF
CDR3 DNA: TGTGCCAGCAGTTTTTCAGGGACAGGGGACGAGCAGTACTTC

D gene: NA
V gene: TRBV20-1
clone size: NA
J gene: TRBJ2-7
CDR3 protein: CSVPSSYEQYF
CDR3 DNA: TGCAGTGTACCTAGCTCCTACGAGCAGTACTTC

D gene: NA
V gene: TRBV2
clone size: NA
J gene: TRBJ1-2
CDR3 protein: CASSVGGALSGIYGYTF
CDR3 DNA: TGTGCCAGCAGTGTAGGGGGGGCGCTGAGTGGGATCTATGGCTACACCTTC

D gene: TRBD1
V gene: TRBV7-2
clone size: many
J gene: TRBJ1-2
CDR3 protein: CASSFGQGQNYGYTF
CDR3 DNA: TGTGCCAGCAGCTTTGGACAGGGTCAAAACTATGGCTACACCTTC

D gene: NA
V gene: TRBV20-1
clone size: many
J gene: TRBJ1-1
CDR3 protein: CSAARGVLGGTEAFF
CDR3 DNA: TGCAGTGCCGCGAGGGGGGTCCTCGGGGGAACTGAAGCTTTCTTT

D gene: TRBD1
V gene: TRBV7-9
clone size: few
J gene: TRBJ2-5
CDR3 protein: CASSLAFGQGETQYF
CDR3 DNA: TGTGCCAGCAGCTTAGCGTTCGGACAGGGAGAGACCCAGTACTTC

D gene: TRBD1
V gene: TRBV5-4
clone size: NA
J gene: TRBJ2-7
CDR3 protein: CASSRPGQGLGEQYF
CDR3 DNA: TGTGCCAGCAGCAGACCGGGACAGGGTTTGGGGGAGCAGTACTTC

D gene: NA
V gene: TRBV20-1
clone size: many
J gene: TRBJ1-1
CDR3 protein: CSARGGTNTEAFF
CDR3 DNA: TGCAGTGCTAGAGGGGGAACTAACACTGAAGCTTTCTTT

D gene: NA
V gene: TRBV6-1
clone size: NA
J gene: TRBJ2-2
CDR3 protein: CASSQGGYIGELFF
CDR3 DNA: TGTGCCAGCAGCCAAGGGGGTTACATCGGGGAGCTGTTTTTT

D gene: NA
V gene: TRBV12-3/TRBV12-4
clone size: many
J gene: TRBJ1-6
CDR3 protein: CASRDMGLNSPLHF
CDR3 DNA: TGTGCCAGCAGGGATATGGGGCTCAATTCACCCCTCCACTTT

D gene: TRBD2
V gene: TRBV7-3
clone size: NA
J gene: TRBJ2-3
CDR3 protein: CASSLSPAGTDTQYF
CDR3 DNA: TGTGCCAGCAGCTTAAGCCCAGCGGGGACAGATACGCAGTATTTT

D gene: NA
V gene: TRBV29-1
clone size: many
J gene: TRBJ2-7
CDR3 protein: CSVESGYSYEQYF
CDR3 DNA: TGCAGCGTTGAGTCGGGGTACTCCTACGAGCAGTACTTC

D gene: NA
V gene: TRBV3-1
clone size: many
J gene: TRBJ2-3
CDR3 protein: CASSHQLGPDTQYF
CDR3 DNA: TGTGCCAGCAGCCACCAACTTGGGCCAGATACGCAGTATTTT

D gene: NA
V gene: TRBV29-1
clone size: NA
J gene: TRBJ2-1
CDR3 protein: CSVDRRSNNEQFF
CDR3 DNA: TGCAGCGTCGACAGGAGATCTAACAATGAGCAGTTCTTC

D gene: NA
V gene: TRBV7-8
clone size: many
J gene: TRBJ1-6
CDR3 protein: CASSLAGSNSPLHF
CDR3 DNA: TGTGCCAGCAGCTTAGCGGGGAGTAATTCACCCCTCCACTTT

D gene: NA
V gene: TRBV18
clone size: few
J gene: TRBJ2-1
CDR3 protein: CASSGSSYNEQFF
CDR3 DNA: TGTGCCAGCTCGGGAAGCTCCTACAATGAGCAGTTCTTC

D gene: TRBD2
V gene: TRBV7-2
clone size: many
J gene: TRBJ2-1
CDR3 protein: CASSLVSGQRSYNEQFF
CDR3 DNA: TGTGCCAGCAGCTTAGTTAGCGGGCAGCGCTCCTACAATGAGCAGTTCTTC

D gene: TRBD2
V gene: TRBV7-9
clone size: many
J gene: TRBJ2-3
CDR3 protein: CASSFGLAPTDTQYF
CDR3 DNA: TGTGCCAGCAGCTTCGGACTAGCCCCCACAGATACGCAGTATTTT

D gene: NA
V gene: TRBV20-1
clone size: few
J gene: TRBJ1-2
CDR3 protein: CSARDPANYGYTF
CDR3 DNA: TGCAGTGCTAGAGACCCGGCGAACTATGGCTACACCTTC

D gene: NA
V gene: TRBV11-2
clone size: NA
J gene: TRBJ1-1
CDR3 protein: CASSSRGGTNTEAFF
CDR3 DNA: TGTGCCAGCAGTTCCCGGGGGGGGACCAACACTGAAGCTTTCTTT

D gene: TRBD2
V gene: TRBV30
clone size: NA
J gene: TRBJ2-3
CDR3 protein: CAWNQGLAGALVSTDTQYF
CDR3 DNA: TGTGCCTGGAATCAAGGACTAGCGGGCGCCCTTGTAAGCACAGATACGCAGTATTTT

D gene: NA
V gene: TRBV4-1
clone size: NA
J gene: TRBJ2-3
CDR3 protein: CATAFLYTDTQYF
CDR3 DNA: TGCGCCACGGCTTTTCTGTACACAGATACGCAGTATTTT

D gene: TRBD2
V gene: TRBV5-1
clone size: many
J gene: TRBJ2-7
CDR3 protein: CASSDSGSTYEQYF
CDR3 DNA: TGCGCCAGCAGCGATAGCGGGAGTACCTACGAGCAGTACTTC

D gene: TRBD1
V gene: TRBV11-3
clone size: many
J gene: TRBJ1-1
CDR3 protein: CASSRVRTGFPEAFF
CDR3 DNA: TGTGCCAGCAGCCGAGTCCGGACAGGGTTTCCTGAAGCTTTCTTT

D gene: NA
V gene: TRBV4-3
clone size: many
J gene: TRBJ2-5
CDR3 protein: CASSVRWQAQETQYF
CDR3 DNA: TGCGCCAGCAGCGTTCGGTGGCAGGCTCAAGAGACCCAGTACTTC

D gene: NA
V gene: TRBV20-1
clone size: many
J gene: TRBJ1-1
CDR3 protein: CSASSSMYTEAFF
CDR3 DNA: TGCAGTGCTTCCTCGTCCATGTACACTGAAGCTTTCTTT

D gene: NA
V gene: TRBV18
clone size: NA
J gene: TRBJ2-1
CDR3 protein: CASSRGAIYNEQFF
CDR3 DNA: TGTGCCAGCTCTCGGGGGGCCATCTACAATGAGCAGTTCTTC

D gene: TRBD1
V gene: TRBV6-5
clone size: NA
J gene: TRBJ1-2
CDR3 protein: CASSYPDRAYYGYTF
CDR3 DNA: TGTGCCAGCAGTTACCCGGACAGGGCCTACTATGGCTACACCTTC

D gene: TRBD1
V gene: TRBV5-6
clone size: NA
J gene: TRBJ2-3
CDR3 protein: CASSRAGTEQYF
CDR3 DNA: TGTGCCAGCAGCCGCGCCGGGACAGAGCAGTATTTT

D gene: TRBD1
V gene: TRBV7-9
clone size: NA
J gene: TRBJ2-3
CDR3 protein: CASSLRGPQYF
CDR3 DNA: TGTGCCAGCAGCTTAAGGGGGCCGCAGTATTTT

D gene: NA
V gene: TRBV7-9
clone size: many
J gene: TRBJ2-1
CDR3 protein: CASSLGRDNEQFF
CDR3 DNA: TGTGCCAGCAGCTTAGGGAGGGACAATGAGCAGTTCTTC

D gene: TRBD1
V gene: TRBV11-2
clone size: many
J gene: TRBJ2-3
CDR3 protein: CASSTRQGNTDTQYF
CDR3 DNA: TGTGCCAGCAGCACTCGACAGGGGAACACAGATACGCAGTATTTT

D gene: TRBD1
V gene: TRBV27
clone size: many
J gene: TRBJ1-1
CDR3 protein: CASRTGGFGTEAFF
CDR3 DNA: TGTGCCAGCAGGACAGGGGGCTTTGGTACTGAAGCTTTCTTT

D gene: TRBD1
V gene: TRBV30
clone size: once
J gene: TRBJ2-3
CDR3 protein: CAWDSGQVTDTQYF
CDR3 DNA: TGTGCCTGGGACTCGGGACAGGTCACAGATACGCAGTATTTT

D gene: TRBD2
V gene: TRBV2
clone size: NA
J gene: TRBJ2-1
CDR3 protein: CASRQRGLAGGLYHEQFF
CDR3 DNA: TGTGCCAGCAGGCAACGGGGACTAGCGGGGGGACTTTATCATGAGCAGTTCTTC

D gene: NA
V gene: TRBV30
clone size: NA
J gene: TRBJ2-4
CDR3 protein: CAWTSGYAKNIQYF
CDR3 DNA: TGTGCCTGGACCTCAGGGTACGCCAAAAACATTCAGTACTTC

D gene: TRBD1
V gene: TRBV6-1
clone size: once
J gene: TRBJ2-7
CDR3 protein: CASRGPGDREDEQYF
CDR3 DNA: TGTGCCAGCAGAGGGCCGGGGGACAGGGAGGACGAGCAGTACTTC

D gene: TRBD2
V gene: TRBV6-1
clone size: NA
J gene: TRBJ2-1
CDR3 protein: CASRTFLSGGNEQFF
CDR3 DNA: TGTGCCAGCAGGACGTTCCTTTCGGGAGGGAATGAGCAGTTCTTC

D gene: NA
V gene: TRBV6-1
clone size: NA
J gene: TRBJ2-5
CDR3 protein: CASSPQGAKTQYF
CDR3 DNA: TGTGCCAGCAGTCCCCAGGGTGCGAAGACCCAGTACTTC

D gene: NA
V gene: TRBV28
clone size: many
J gene: TRBJ1-6
CDR3 protein: CASSETKNSPLHF
CDR3 DNA: TGTGCCAGCAGTGAGACAAAAAATTCACCCCTCCACTTT

D gene: TRBD1
V gene: TRBV5-1
clone size: many
J gene: TRBJ2-2
CDR3 protein: CASSLGPGGTGELFF
CDR3 DNA: TGCGCCAGCAGCTTGGGCCCAGGGGGAACCGGGGAGCTGTTTTTT

D gene: NA
V gene: TRBV7-2
clone size: many
J gene: TRBJ2-1
CDR3 protein: CASGAYNEQFF
CDR3 DNA: TGTGCCAGCGGGGCCTACAATGAGCAGTTCTTC

D gene: TRBD2
V gene: TRBV5-1
clone size: many
J gene: TRBJ2-7
CDR3 protein: CASSLYAGGTYEQYF
CDR3 DNA: TGCGCCAGCAGCTTGTATGCGGGAGGGACATACGAGCAGTACTTC

D gene: NA
V gene: TRBV20-1
clone size: NA
J gene: TRBJ2-5
CDR3 protein: CSARDRRAGLRSQETQYF
CDR3 DNA: TGCAGTGCTAGAGATAGAAGGGCGGGGTTGAGATCCCAAGAGACCCAGTACTTC